A selection of T cell receptor beta chains follows, all from one sample in a study of cytomegalovirus exposure and HLA in healthy donors. Libraries were prepared by immunoSEQ multiplex PCR; TCRdb keeps only in-frame clonotypes and omits some of them. The sample lists 90,000 to 120,000 clones, 76% seen once, with about 5.4% in the top ten. The sample comprised PBMCs. The receptor source for this set is a woman in her late teens or twenties in good health and CMV-seropositive. Each CDR3 is given with its conserved first and last residue. Fields, in order: J gene, V gene, CDR3 protein.

j_call: TRBJ1-2
v_call: TRBV29-1
cdr3_aa: CSVGEGTTFGYTF

j_call: TRBJ1-3
v_call: TRBV30
cdr3_aa: CAWSDHIYNSGNTIYF

j_call: TRBJ1-2
v_call: TRBV2
cdr3_aa: CASSEGGFGGGYTF

j_call: TRBJ2-3
v_call: TRBV27
cdr3_aa: CASSLLLADTDTQYF

j_call: TRBJ1-4
v_call: TRBV19
cdr3_aa: CASSSPGQGARWEKLFF

j_call: TRBJ2-2
v_call: TRBV4-1
cdr3_aa: CASSRKVGSGSQSTGELFF

j_call: TRBJ1-6
v_call: TRBV2
cdr3_aa: CASSDQGQRMAALHF

j_call: TRBJ2-3
v_call: TRBV7-7
cdr3_aa: CASSLGQSTDTQYF

j_call: TRBJ1-1
v_call: TRBV5-1
cdr3_aa: CASSLVAGQGGNTEAFF

j_call: TRBJ1-3
v_call: TRBV15
cdr3_aa: CATSRAGGAGNTIYF

j_call: TRBJ1-2
v_call: TRBV30
cdr3_aa: CAWGTGGSGGYTF